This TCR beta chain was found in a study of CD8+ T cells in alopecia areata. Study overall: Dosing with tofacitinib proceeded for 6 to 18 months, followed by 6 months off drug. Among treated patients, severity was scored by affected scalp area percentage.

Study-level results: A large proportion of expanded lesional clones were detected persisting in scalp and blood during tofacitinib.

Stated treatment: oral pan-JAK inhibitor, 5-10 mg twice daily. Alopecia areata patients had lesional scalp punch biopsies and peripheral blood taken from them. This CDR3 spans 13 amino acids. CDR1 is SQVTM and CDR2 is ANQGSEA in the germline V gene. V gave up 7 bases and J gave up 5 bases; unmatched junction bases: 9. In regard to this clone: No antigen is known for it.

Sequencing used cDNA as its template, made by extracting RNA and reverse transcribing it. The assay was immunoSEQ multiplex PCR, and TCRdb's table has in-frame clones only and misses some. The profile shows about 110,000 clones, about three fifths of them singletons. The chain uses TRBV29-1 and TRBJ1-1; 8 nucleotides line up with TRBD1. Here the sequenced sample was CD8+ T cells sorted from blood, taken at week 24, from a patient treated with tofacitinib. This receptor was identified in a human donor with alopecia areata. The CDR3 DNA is TGCAGCGCCCGCTGGGGACAGGAAACTGAAGCTTTCTTT. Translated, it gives CSARWGQETEAFF.